These T cell receptor beta chains were read from a single sample in a study of radiation and T cells in renal cell carcinoma. Repertoires were generated with immunoSEQ multiplex PCR, while TCRdb's copy carries only in-frame clones and drops some. This repertoire shows 120,000 to 150,000 clones, approximately 87% found once; its top ten account for 20% to 25%. The sequencing used blood, collected from a patient whose treatment included radiotherapy and nephrectomy. These receptors were taken from a woman aged 45-59 years with renal cell carcinoma. Both conserved end residues are part of each CDR3.

CDR3 protein,J gene,V gene
CAISGGTGGNQPQHF,TRBJ1-5,TRBV10-3
CASSRGLQDTQYF,TRBJ2-3,TRBV6-5
CASSPLEPGYGYTF,TRBJ1-2,TRBV5-4
CASSRREDRVPYF,TRBJ2-3,TRBV13
CATSAWQGSSYEQYF,TRBJ2-7,TRBV7-9
CASSETGAMGF,TRBJ1-1,TRBV2
CASSRSLNYGYTF,TRBJ1-2,TRBV7-8
CASSPTGETQYF,TRBJ2-5,TRBV6-5
CASSLVGTGSQETQYF,TRBJ2-5,TRBV5-6
CASSVGLRDTETEAFF,TRBJ1-1,TRBV9
CASSVGQGRGETQYF,TRBJ2-5,TRBV9
CAWNQGQWGGELFF,TRBJ2-2,TRBV30
CASSLRGTQYF,TRBJ2-3,TRBV7-2
CASSEDYRVGEQYF,TRBJ2-7,TRBV6-1
CATSAGARVGEKLFF,TRBJ1-4,TRBV15
CASSLTAPTPRNQPQHF,TRBJ1-5,TRBV19
CASSPDVNYGYTF,TRBJ1-2,TRBV9
CASSKETGTSGELFF,TRBJ2-2,TRBV19
CASAGNRGRTEAFF,TRBJ1-1,TRBV11-2
CASSLGDRGFNEQYF,TRBJ2-7,TRBV19
CASSSDVGGKAFF,TRBJ1-1,TRBV5-1
CASSRGLAAYNEQFF,TRBJ2-1,TRBV7-3
CASSLGRGQETQYF,TRBJ2-5,TRBV5-4
CASSLGQGLYEQYF,TRBJ2-7,TRBV27
CASSPQTGLDEKLFF,TRBJ1-4,TRBV7-2
CASSNSLGGSDGYTF,TRBJ1-2,TRBV9
CASSFGAAGELFF,TRBJ2-2,TRBV5-6
CASSSVGQGNTEAFF,TRBJ1-1,TRBV7-9
CSSRGARILPSYEQYF,TRBJ2-7,TRBV29-1
CASSLSDRTNQPQHF,TRBJ1-5,TRBV5-1
CASSLGGTGTKEYF,TRBJ2-5,TRBV13
CASSLTGGYGYTF,TRBJ1-2,TRBV13
CASSPENQPQHF,TRBJ1-5,TRBV2
CASGQGEAGELFF,TRBJ2-2,TRBV5-1
CASSPGRRETQYF,TRBJ2-5,TRBV27
CASRPTGTVTDEAFF,TRBJ1-1,TRBV7-7
CASSQRANTEAFF,TRBJ1-1,TRBV4-1
CASSIDGKGAEAFF,TRBJ1-1,TRBV19
CASSPGTVQGGQQYF,TRBJ2-7,TRBV28
CASSSLGVADTQYF,TRBJ2-3,TRBV5-5
CASSHGGVVGTYEQYF,TRBJ2-7,TRBV5-4
CASRIQATNYGYTF,TRBJ1-2,TRBV28
CASSLAVAGGSETQYF,TRBJ2-5,TRBV7-9
CASGRTPQETQYF,TRBJ2-5,TRBV12-5
CASSDQGDGYTF,TRBJ1-2,TRBV25-1
CASSLIGQGHSGNTIYF,TRBJ1-3,TRBV7-8
CASSVAGTANQPQHF,TRBJ1-5,TRBV9
CAGSTRDGSYEQYF,TRBJ2-7,TRBV6-1
CASSQASRLADEQYF,TRBJ2-7,TRBV4-2
CASSRPDRDQETQYF,TRBJ2-5,TRBV5-1
CASSPQASSYEQYF,TRBJ2-7,TRBV19
CASSAPSLGTDTQYF,TRBJ2-3,TRBV9
CASRTGTGVSYEQYF,TRBJ2-7,TRBV27